The subject of this entry is one T cell receptor beta chain. Profiling relied on immunoSEQ multiplex PCR, and the TCRdb table lists in-frame clones only, not all of them. The table includes around 250,000 clones, approximately 85% detected once. The data belong to a study of blood T cell repertoires in COVID-19. The sequenced sample was peripheral blood. This TCR was recovered from an elderly man with acute or convalescent COVID-19.

CDR3 amino acids: CASSTAGGEQYF. The DNA for the CDR3 is TGTGCCAGCAGCACGGCAGGGGGGGAGCAGTACTTC. The chain joins TRBV7-9 to TRBJ2-7; TRBD1 is a possible D gene (7 bases). Trimming left V 5 bases short and J 7 bases short, with 12 bases between. The CDR3 totals 12 residues. From germline, CDR1 is SEHNR and CDR2 FQNEAQ (reference sequence).